Presented here are 18 T cell receptor beta chains from one specimen sequenced in a study of blood T cells in healthy people across ages. A second PCR of 7 to 11 cycles used a sample-barcoded 5' primer and a J-beta primer mix. Each CDR3 protein gets one entry after TCRdb re-called the 5' RACE reads with MiXCR. In the table there are hundreds of thousands of distinct CDR3 sequences, about 48% of which are singletons. Sequenced input: blood. Receptors were obtained from a man aged 30-40 years in good health.

This clonotype was counted between two and nine times. The rearrangement links TRBV6-1 to TRBJ2-7; 7 nucleotides match TRBD1. V gave up 6 bases and J gave up 3 bases; unmatched junction bases: 11. The CDR3 totals 15 residues. Germline V gene sequence: CDR1 MNHNS, CDR2 SASEGT. The CDR3 DNA reads as TGTGCCAGCAGGGAACAGGGGAAGTCTCTCTACGAGCAGTACTTC. Protein: CASREQGKSLYEQYF.

This chain connects TRBV18 to TRBJ2-3; D remains ambiguous. Trimming cost V 1 base and J 1 base, with 6 bases left between them. The CDR3 has 14 residues. CDR1 and CDR2 from the germline V gene are KGHSH and LQKENI. The CDR3 nucleotides are TGTGCCAGCTCACCACAGGCAGGCACAGATACGCAGTATTTT. This encodes CASSPQAGTDTQYF.

A few counts support this clonotype. The chain joins TRBV10-3 to TRBJ2-1; the match to TRBD1 covers 8 bases. CDR3 length: 16 residues. The junction had 3 bases not matched to a gene; V was cut back by 2 bases and J by 0 bases. Germline V gene sequence: CDR1 ENHRY, CDR2 SYGVKD. For the CDR3, the DNA is TGTGCCATCAGTGAGACAGGGGGAGGCTCCTACAATGAGCAGTTCTTC. Translation gives CAISETGGGSYNEQFF.

This chain joins TRBV7-2 and TRBJ2-1, with 14 bases identical to TRBD2. CDR1 is SGHTA and CDR2 is FQGNSA in the germline V gene. The CDR3 spans 15 residues. The DNA of the CDR3 is TGTGCATCCGGGACTAGCGGGGGAGGATACAATGAGCAGTTCTTC. This sequence encodes CASGTSGGGYNEQFF.

This clonotype was counted at least ten times. The rearrangement links TRBV3-1 to TRBJ1-1; D is ambiguous. This CDR3 comprises 12 residues. Looked up from germline, CDR1 is LGHDT and CDR2 is YNNKEL (reference sequence). V was clipped by 1 base and J by 11 bases, with 11 bases between them. The CDR3 spells CASSQVRGNAFF. The CDR3 DNA reads TGTGCCAGCAGCCAAGTGCGGGGTAACGCTTTCTTT.

This chain joins TRBV6-2 or TRBV6-3 and TRBJ1-6; unclear D gene. The CDR3 covers 12 residues. The V gene's germline CDR1 is MNHEY and CDR2 SVGEGT. V gave up 2 bases and J gave up 10 bases, with 6 bases separating them. In nucleotides, the CDR3 is TGTGCCAGCAGTTACGCGGGCTCACCCCTCCACTTT. Its protein product is CASSYAGSPLHF.

The chain has TRBV20-1 and TRBJ2-4; 13 bases line up with TRBD2. Matching the DNA end better, TRBJ2-7 makes the J call doubtful. There are 15 residues in the CDR3. Germline V gene sequence: CDR1 DFQATT, CDR2 SNEGSKA (reference sequence). The CDR3 DNA sequence: TGCAGTGCTACCAGACTAGCGGGAGGACCCTACGAGCAGTACTTC. It yields the protein CSATRLAGGPYEQYF.

In this sample, this clonotype turned up many times. The V and J genes are TRBV7-2 and TRBJ2-5; 7 nucleotides match TRBD1. Germline lookup yields CDR1 SGHTA and CDR2 FQGNSA. The V gene end was trimmed by 4 bases and the J gene end by 2 bases; junction bases not matched to a gene: 4. The CDR3 is 14 amino acids. The CDR3 loop is CASSSDRAQETQYF. The CDR3 bases are TGTGCCAGCAGCTCCGACAGGGCTCAAGAGACCCAGTACTTC.

J is TRBJ2-3 and V is TRBV5-1; possibly TRBD1 or TRBD2 for D (5 bases each). Trimming pared 4 bases from V and 2 bases from J, leaving 20 bases between. The V gene's germline CDR1 is SGHRS and CDR2 YFSETQ. The CDR3 has 17 residues. For the CDR3, the DNA is TGCGCCAGCAGCAGGGGACCCCGTCTCCAGAACACAGATACGCAGTATTTT. The encoded protein is CASSRGPRLQNTDTQYF.

This rearrangement joins TRBV29-1 to TRBJ2-5; a possible D gene is TRBD1 (5 bases). The CDR3 spans 13 residues. Germline assignment: CDR1 SQVTM and CDR2 ANQGSEA. The ends were cut back, 3 bases at V and 2 bases at J, with 10 bases in the middle. CDR3 sequence: CSVEARDQETQYF. The CDR3 bases are TGCAGCGTTGAGGCCAGGGATCAAGAGACCCAGTACTTC.

The rearrangement uses TRBV6-1 and TRBJ1-2; 7 bases agree with TRBD1. The CDR3 totals 17 residues. CDR1 MNHNS and CDR2 SASEGT come from the germline V gene. Trimming cost V 6 bases and J 7 bases; bases outside gene matches: 20. CDR3 bases: TGTGCCAGCAGCCCCTTCGGGAGACAGGGTGGGTCTCCTGGCTACACCTTC. As protein: CASSPFGRQGGSPGYTF.

In its sample, this clonotype was seen many times. V is TRBV7-2 and J is TRBJ2-3; TRBD2 aligns across 8 bases. Unmatched junction bases numbered 4, after V lost 4 bases and J lost 1 base. Germline CDR1 reads SGHTA; CDR2 reads FQGNSA. The length of the CDR3 is 15 residues. In nucleotides, the CDR3 is TGTGCCAGCAGCTCCTTCGGGGGGGGCACAGATACGCAGTATTTT. It codes for CASSSFGGGTDTQYF.

This clonotype was seen a few times. The V gene is TRBV21-1, the J gene TRBJ1-6; the DNA was not compared with TRBD1, the D call given in the table. TRBV21-1 has pseudogene status. The CDR3 runs 17 residues. This chain's CDR3 is CASSKSVGTGFRSPLHF. CDR3 bases: TGTGCCAGCAGCAAGTCGGTAGGGACGGGCTTTCGGTCACCCCTCCACTTT.

The gene calls are TRBV7-9 and TRBJ1-5; possibly TRBD1 for D (5 bases). The CDR3 covers 14 residues. Germline values: CDR1 SEHNR, CDR2 FQNEAQ (reference sequence). V was cut by 5 bases and J by 2 bases, with 10 bases left in between. CDR3 sequence (DNA): TGTGCCAGCAGCGCAATGGGGGGCAATCAGCCCCAGCATTTT. It yields the protein CASSAMGGNQPQHF.

V is TRBV4-3 and J is TRBJ2-6; D uncertain. Germline values: CDR1 LGHNA, CDR2 YSLEER. The CDR3 has 15 residues. The germline V and J ends were trimmed by 0 bases and 8 bases, with 11 bases remaining between them. Here the CDR3 DNA reads TGCGCCAGCAGCCAAGATACCCGGGTCACCAACGTCCTGACTTTC. Protein sequence: CASSQDTRVTNVLTF.

As regards this clonotype: This may be a read error, as it is one base from a much larger clone. V is TRBV4-1 and J is TRBJ2-5; D is possibly TRBD1 or TRBD2 (5 bases each). The CDR3 has 16 amino acids. CDR1 is MGHRA and CDR2 is YSYEKL in the germline V gene. Trimming removed 3 bases at V and 11 bases at J, with 25 bases between. CDR3 sequence (DNA): TGCGCCAGCAGCCAGGGGGAAGGGATGGGGTACAATGAGCAGTACTTC. It codes for CASSQGEGMGYNEQYF.

V and J are TRBV6-2 or TRBV6-3 and TRBJ1-2, with TRBD1 matching over 9 bases. The CDR3 covers 15 residues. Trimming took 6 bases from V and 4 from J; bases not matched to a gene: 9. Per the germline V gene, CDR1 is MNHEY and CDR2 is SVGEGT. CDR3 nucleotide sequence: TGTGCCAGCAGCCTCGGGACAGGGAGTGTCTATGGCTACACCTTC. Its translation is CASSLGTGSVYGYTF.

The chain links TRBV24-1 to TRBJ2-7; 9 bases are shared with TRBD1. Germline CDR1 KGHDR, CDR2 SFDVKD. J was trimmed by 4 bases and V by 3 bases; bases with no gene match: 3. CDR3 length equals 14 residues. This CDR3 reads CATSDAGTGYEQYF. The CDR3 bases are TGTGCCACCAGTGATGCCGGGACAGGGTACGAGCAGTACTTC.